A selection of T cell receptor beta chains follows, all from one sample in a study of response to subunit inactivated influenza vaccine. MiXCR, run by TCRdb on the RT-PCR reads, gives a single entry per CDR3 protein. The data contain fewer than 800,000 distinct CDR3 sequences, around 14% of them singletons. The sample here was PBMCs from blood, taken approximately 12 days after vaccination. The receptors derive from a man aged 45-65 years who received an inactivated influenza vaccine. CDR3s leave out the opening cysteine and the closing phenylalanine or tryptophan. A D gene is named only where the DNA matches it firmly.

cdr3_aa: ASGRQGLNTDTQY
d_call: TRBD1
v_call: TRBV6-1
j_call: TRBJ2-3

cdr3_aa: SARDLRGSGNTIY
d_call: NA
v_call: TRBV20-1
j_call: TRBJ1-3

cdr3_aa: ASSSEDRLNEQF
d_call: TRBD1
v_call: TRBV7-9
j_call: TRBJ2-1

cdr3_aa: ASSNYGDSPTDTQY
d_call: TRBD1
v_call: TRBV27
j_call: TRBJ2-3

cdr3_aa: ASSLVFGAYGYT
d_call: NA
v_call: TRBV12-3/TRBV12-4
j_call: TRBJ1-2

cdr3_aa: ATRGRLEKLF
d_call: NA
v_call: TRBV15
j_call: TRBJ1-4

cdr3_aa: ASSSGVRNEQF
d_call: NA
v_call: TRBV6-5
j_call: TRBJ2-1

cdr3_aa: SVSTGSGANVLT
d_call: NA
v_call: TRBV29-1
j_call: TRBJ2-6

cdr3_aa: ASSSRSGARF
d_call: NA
v_call: TRBV12-3/TRBV12-4
j_call: TRBJ2-1

cdr3_aa: ASSPPAGSGSRGF
d_call: TRBD2
v_call: TRBV18
j_call: TRBJ2-1

cdr3_aa: ASTLPVGGPNEKLF
d_call: NA
v_call: TRBV28
j_call: TRBJ1-4

cdr3_aa: ASSTQGAQETQY
d_call: NA
v_call: TRBV6-2/TRBV6-3
j_call: TRBJ2-5

cdr3_aa: ASRSLGGAPTGELF
d_call: NA
v_call: TRBV6-1
j_call: TRBJ2-2

cdr3_aa: ASSYGQGGRYSNQPQH
d_call: TRBD1
v_call: TRBV3-1
j_call: TRBJ1-5

cdr3_aa: ASRGWPTNEQF
d_call: NA
v_call: TRBV3-1
j_call: TRBJ2-1

cdr3_aa: AISEGGRADTQY
d_call: TRBD2
v_call: TRBV10-3
j_call: TRBJ2-3

cdr3_aa: SVEGGSPYEQY
d_call: NA
v_call: TRBV29-1
j_call: TRBJ2-7

cdr3_aa: ASSSWGPGANVLT
d_call: NA
v_call: TRBV12-3/TRBV12-4
j_call: TRBJ2-6